The 15 T cell receptor beta chains in this list originate from one sample, sequenced in a study of cytomegalovirus exposure and HLA in healthy donors (dated by TCRdb to 2016 to 2017). Libraries were made using the immunoSEQ multiplex PCR assay. The multiplex PCR relied on a mix of 60 forward primers for TCR Vbeta segments and 13 reverse primers for TCR Jbeta segments. TCRdb took this table from immuneACCESS and kept in-frame rearrangements with V and J called. Such tables lack part of the clones; where checked against another copy, unresolved V genes explain under half of the gap, and the rest is unexplained. The sample table records under 170,000 clones; about 76% of these occur just once. Roughly 4% of the sample comes from the top ten. The specimen sequenced was PBMCs. The source of these receptors is a human donor in good health.

This clone has a single count. The chain joins TRBV7-9 to TRBJ1-2; 7 nucleotides agree with TRBD1. The CDR3 contains 17 residues. Unmatched junction bases numbered 13, after V lost 5 bases and J lost 1 base. CDR1 is SEHNR and CDR2 is FQNEAQ in the germline V gene (reference sequence). The chain's CDR3 is CASSGRGGGRVNYGYTF. The CDR3 region has the DNA TGTGCCAGCAGCGGTAGAGGGGGCGGCCGAGTTAACTATGGCTACACCTTC.

Notes on this clone: An end of the junction does not agree with germline; a read error may underlie this. J is TRBJ2-1 and V is TRBV7-9; the D gene is possibly TRBD2 (6 bases). CDR3 length equals 19 residues. Per the germline V gene, CDR1 is SEHNR and CDR2 is FQNEAQ (reference sequence). The CDR3 bases are TGTTCCAGCAGCTTAGGGGACCACCCTCGGACTAAGATTTCCGGTGAGCAGTTCTTC. Residues: CSSSLGDHPRTKISGEQFF.

The chain is built from TRBV6-1 and TRBJ2-5, with D perhaps TRBD1 (7 bases). The V end was cut by 3 bases, the J end by 1 base, with 9 bases between. Germline loops: CDR1 MNHNS, CDR2 SASEGT. This CDR3 has 14 amino acids. The CDR3 region has the DNA TGTGCCAGCAGTGACAGGGGGGCCCAAGAGACCCAGTACTTC. Protein product: CASSDRGAQETQYF.

The V gene is TRBV11-2, the J gene TRBJ2-1; 10 bases line up with TRBD2. The CDR3 totals 19 residues. Germline V lookup: CDR1 SGHAT, CDR2 FQNNGV. With 2 bases clipped from V and 4 bases from J, the junction kept 14 bases outside the gene matches. In nucleotides, the CDR3 is TGTGCCAGCAGCTTAATCCGTGGAGCGGGAGGGCCAGGTTACAATGAGCAGTTCTTC. Its protein is CASSLIRGAGGPGYNEQFF. The whole variable domain, remainder taken from reference TRBV11-2 and TRBJ2-1, is EAGVAQSPRYKIIEKRQSVAFWCNPISGHATLYWYQQILGQGPKLLIQFQNNGVVDDSQLPKDRFSAERLKGVDSTLKIQPAKLEDSAVYLCASSLIRGAGGPGYNEQFFGPGTRLTVL.

This sequence joins TRBV30 and TRBJ2-5; 10 bases match TRBD2. Germline V gene lookup returns CDR1 GTSNPN and CDR2 SVGIG (reference sequence). V shed 6 bases and J 5 bases; nucleotides not matched to a gene: 12. This CDR3 has 15 residues. In DNA, the CDR3 is TGTGCCTGTTCACTAGCGGGGATTCTCGTGGAGACCCAGTACTTC. Translating it yields CACSLAGILVETQYF.

The chain employs TRBV30 and TRBJ2-5; a weak D match, TRBD1 (6 bases). Germline loops: CDR1 GTSNPN, CDR2 SVGIG (reference sequence). The V gene lost 2 bases and the J gene lost 1 base, with 8 bases spanning the gap. The CDR3 contains 13 residues. CDR3 region: CAWSLDSQETQYF. The CDR3 coding sequence is TGTGCCTGGAGTCTGGACAGCCAAGAGACCCAGTACTTC.

The sample holds a few counts of this clone. The chain employs TRBV6-5 and TRBJ1-2; 10 positions match TRBD1. This CDR3 has 14 residues. Germline CDR1 is MNHEY and CDR2 is SVGAGI. V shed 6 bases and J 7 bases; nucleotides not matched to a gene: 8. CDR3 sequence (DNA): TGTGCCAGCAGCGCGACAGGGGGCCACGTTGGCTACACCTTC. It encodes CASSATGGHVGYTF.

The rearrangement uses TRBV10-3 and TRBJ2-7, with D tentatively TRBD1 (6 bases). The CDR3 has 18 residues. V was shortened by 3 bases and J by 2 bases, with 23 bases between the two germline ends. The V gene's germline CDR1 is ENHRY and CDR2 SYGVKD. The CDR3 DNA reads TGTGCCATCAGTGATTACTATCCGGGGACAATAGTGACCTACGAGCAGTACTTC. Translated, it gives CAISDYYPGTIVTYEQYF.

V and J are TRBV5-8 and TRBJ2-3; D unclear. Germline CDR1 and CDR2: SGHTS and YDEGEE. This CDR3 contains 15 residues. Trimming stripped 3 bases from V and 0 bases from J, with 11 bases between. The CDR3 bases are TGTGCCAGCAGCTCTCTAGGCCAAAGCACAGATACGCAGTATTTT. This encodes CASSSLGQSTDTQYF.

The rearrangement joins TRBV6-1 to TRBJ2-1; D might be TRBD2 (6 bases). Germline values: CDR1 MNHNS, CDR2 SASEGT. The CDR3 consists of 17 residues. V shed 3 bases and J shed 6 bases, with 21 bases lying between them. Written as DNA, the CDR3 is TGTGCCAGCAGTGAGCTGACGTGGCAGGGAGCGGGCAATGAGCAGTTCTTC. It specifies CASSELTWQGAGNEQFF.

The genes are TRBV18 and TRBJ2-2; maybe TRBD1 (5 bases). CDR1 is KGHSH, CDR2 LQKENI, per germline. The length of the CDR3 is 13 residues. V was pared by 1 base and J by 6 bases, with 6 bases between. CDR3 region: CASSPQQAGELFF. The CDR3 DNA follows: TGTGCCAGCTCACCACAACAGGCCGGGGAGCTGTTTTTT.

This clone has just a few counts. The rearrangement links TRBV4-3 to TRBJ2-2; 14 bases agree with TRBD2. The CDR3 extends over 18 amino acids. Germline-derived CDR1 and CDR2 are LGHNA and YSLEER. V shed 3 bases, J shed 7 bases, and the junction held 10 bases outside the gene matches. CDR3 protein: CASSQEPGLAGVGGELFF. The CDR3 nucleotides are TGCGCCAGCAGCCAGGAACCGGGACTAGCGGGAGTTGGCGGGGAGCTGTTTTTT.

This chain links TRBV2 with TRBJ2-1, with 7 bases identical to TRBD1. Trimming took 6 bases from V and 3 from J; bases not matched to a gene: 5. The CDR3 runs 14 residues. Germline-derived CDR1 and CDR2 are SNHLY and FYNNEI. The CDR3 loop is CASRATGVYNEQFF. In DNA form, the CDR3 reads TGTGCCAGCAGAGCCACAGGGGTCTACAATGAGCAGTTCTTC.

The sample holds one count of this clone. This rearrangement joins TRBV5-6 to TRBJ1-3, with 7 bases fitting TRBD1. This CDR3 comprises 14 residues. The J segment lost 1 base and the V segment lost 2 bases, leaving 0 bases of the junction unmatched. Germline CDR1 is SGHDT and CDR2 is YYEEEE. The CDR3 reads CASSLQGSGNTIYF. CDR3 DNA: TGTGCCAGCAGCTTACAGGGGTCTGGAAACACCATATATTTT.

This clone was seen more than once but under ten times. This chain connects TRBV15 to TRBJ1-6; D is ambiguous. V gave up 0 bases and J gave up 6 bases, with 12 bases separating them. This CDR3 spans 16 amino acids. The germline V gene encodes CDR1 LNHNV and CDR2 YYDKDF (reference sequence). The CDR3 loop reads CATSRDRLLSNSPLHF. DNA of the CDR3: TGTGCCACCAGCAGAGACAGACTGCTGTCTAATTCACCCCTCCACTTT.